The 5 T cell receptor beta chains below were found in one sample sequenced in a study of cytomegalovirus exposure and HLA in healthy donors. Vbeta (60) and Jbeta (13) primers were used in the PCR. Profiling relied on immunoSEQ multiplex PCR, and the TCRdb table lists in-frame clones only, not all of them. The sample lists 150,000 to 200,000 clones; under 90% were seen once. Material: PBMCs. Source of these receptors: a man between 18 and 29 years old in good health and CMV-seronegative.

In DNA form, the CDR3 reads TGTGCCAGCAGCGACAGGGGGAATGAGCAGTTCTTC. It specifies CASSDRGNEQFF. The chain couples TRBV9 to TRBJ2-1, with 8 bases that match TRBD1. There are 12 residues in the CDR3. Looked up from germline, CDR1 is SGDLS and CDR2 is YYNGEE. Losses at the gene ends were 3 bases for V and 7 bases for J; bases not matched to a gene: 0.

The CDR3 coding sequence is TGTGCCAGCAGCAGGACTAGCGGCACAGATACGCAGTATTTT. Residues: CASSRTSGTDTQYF. The rearrangement uses TRBV7-9 and TRBJ2-3; TRBD2 agrees at 9 bases. The V gene end was trimmed by 5 bases and the J gene end by 1 base; junction bases not matched to a gene: 1. The CDR3 length is 14 residues. CDR1 is SEHNR and CDR2 is FQNEAQ in the germline V gene (reference sequence).

This clone was detected a few times. The chain carries TRBV6-1 and TRBJ1-1; no firm D call. Trimming stripped 10 bases from V and 0 bases from J, with 12 bases between. Looked up from germline, CDR1 is MNHNS and CDR2 is SASEGT. The CDR3 length is 13 residues. The CDR3 DNA follows: TGTGCCACCAACTACTTCGTGAACACTGAAGCTTTCTTT. The encoded protein is CATNYFVNTEAFF.

This clone was recorded once. This chain links TRBV28 with TRBJ2-1, with TRBD2 matching 8 bases. The CDR3 covers 16 residues. The J segment lost 0 bases and the V segment lost 6 bases, leaving 7 bases of the junction unmatched. Germline CDR1 MDHEN, CDR2 SYDVKM. DNA for the CDR3: TGTGCCAGCAGCTCCCTAGCGGGTTCCTCCTACAATGAGCAGTTCTTC. It codes for CASSSLAGSSYNEQFF.

V gene TRBV28 combines with J gene TRBJ2-7; D is unresolved. V dropped 6 bases and J dropped 5 bases, with 11 bases sitting between them. The CDR3 has 12 residues. Germline V gives CDR1 MDHEN, CDR2 SYDVKM. The CDR3 coding sequence is TGTGCCAGCAGCAGAATGCTGCACGAGCAGTACTTC. Encoded protein: CASSRMLHEQYF.